This T cell receptor beta chain was documented in a study of blood T cell repertoires in COVID-19. The germline gives CDR1 LGHNA, CDR2 YSLEER. CDR3 size: 14 residues. Between the trimmed V and J ends, which lost 0 bases and 8 bases, there was a span of 13 bases. Study processing details: Counts of nucleated cells, estimated from reference gene primer amplification, were obtained. Sequencing was performed with immunoSEQ multiplex PCR; in TCRdb, only in-frame clones are kept and a portion is missing. V and J calls and clone size come straight from that table; D and trimming were deduced from the DNA. The sample has about 270,000 clones, approximately 81% seen once.

The rearrangement uses TRBV4-3 and TRBJ1-2; no reliable D call. The TCR comes from a woman between 18 and 29 years old with acute or convalescent COVID-19. Source material: peripheral blood. In DNA form, the CDR3 reads TGCGCCAGCAGCCAAGATCCCGTTTTCTCCGGCTACACCTTC. It is translated as CASSQDPVFSGYTF.